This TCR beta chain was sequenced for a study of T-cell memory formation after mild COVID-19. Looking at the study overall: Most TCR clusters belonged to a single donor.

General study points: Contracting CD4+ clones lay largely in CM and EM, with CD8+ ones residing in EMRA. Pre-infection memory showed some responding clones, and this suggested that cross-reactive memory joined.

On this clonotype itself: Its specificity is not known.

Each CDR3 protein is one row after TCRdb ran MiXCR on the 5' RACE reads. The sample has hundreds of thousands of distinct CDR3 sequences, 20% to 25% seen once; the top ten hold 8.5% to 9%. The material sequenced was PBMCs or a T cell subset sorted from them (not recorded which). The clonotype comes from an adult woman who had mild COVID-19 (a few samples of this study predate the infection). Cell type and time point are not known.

The CDR3 DNA follows: TGTGCCAGCAAATCGACGGGGGGGAGCGGCAAAAACATTCAGTACTTC. Translated, it gives CASKSTGGSGKNIQYF. The chain joins TRBV5-4 to TRBJ2-4; 8 bases line up with TRBD2. Germline V CDR1 and CDR2: SGHNT, YYREEE (reference sequence). This CDR3 comprises 16 residues. V dropped 6 bases and J dropped 3; count of bases not matched to a gene: 11.